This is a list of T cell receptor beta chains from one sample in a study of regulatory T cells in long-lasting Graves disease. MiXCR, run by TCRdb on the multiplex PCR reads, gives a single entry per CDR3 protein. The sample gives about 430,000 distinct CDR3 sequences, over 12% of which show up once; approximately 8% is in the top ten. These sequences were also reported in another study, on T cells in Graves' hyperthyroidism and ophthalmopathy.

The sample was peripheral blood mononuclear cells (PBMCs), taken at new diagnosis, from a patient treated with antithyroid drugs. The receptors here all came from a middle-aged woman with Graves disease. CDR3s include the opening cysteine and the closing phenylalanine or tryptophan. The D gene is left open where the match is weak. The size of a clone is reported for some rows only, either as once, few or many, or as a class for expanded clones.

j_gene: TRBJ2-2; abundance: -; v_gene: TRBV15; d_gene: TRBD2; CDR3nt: TGTGCCACCAGCAGAGATCTGGCGGGAGCGAACACCGGGGAGCTGTTTTTT; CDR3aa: CATSRDLAGANTGELFF
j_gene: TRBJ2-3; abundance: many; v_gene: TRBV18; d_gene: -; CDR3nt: TGTGCCAGCTCACCACCGTCCCTTACCCCAGATACGCAGTATTTT; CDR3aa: CASSPPSLTPDTQYF
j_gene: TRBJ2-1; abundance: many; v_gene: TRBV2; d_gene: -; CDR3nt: TGTGCCAGCAGTCCCGGGACTCACAATGAGCAGTTCTTC; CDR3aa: CASSPGTHNEQFF
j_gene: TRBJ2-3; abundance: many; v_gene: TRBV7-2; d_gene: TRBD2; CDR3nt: TGTGCCAGCAGCCCCCGGGGGACTAGCGGCACAGATACGCAGTATTTT; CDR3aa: CASSPRGTSGTDTQYF
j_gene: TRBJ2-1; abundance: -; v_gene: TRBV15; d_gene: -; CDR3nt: TGTGCCACCAGCAGAGGCAGGGACTACAATGAGCAGTTCTTC; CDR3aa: CATSRGRDYNEQFF
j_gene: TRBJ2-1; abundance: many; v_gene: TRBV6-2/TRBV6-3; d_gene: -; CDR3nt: TGTGCCAGCAGACCTCCAGGGAATTGGAATGAGCAGTTCTTC; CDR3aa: CASRPPGNWNEQFF
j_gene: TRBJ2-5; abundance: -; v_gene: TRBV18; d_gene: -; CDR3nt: TGTGCCAGCTCACCTCCCATGGTCCAAGAGACCCAGTACTTC; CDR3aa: CASSPPMVQETQYF
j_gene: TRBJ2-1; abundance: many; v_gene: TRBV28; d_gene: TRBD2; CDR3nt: TGTGCCAGCAGAACAGCGGGAGGTATAGATGAGCAGTTCTTC; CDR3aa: CASRTAGGIDEQFF
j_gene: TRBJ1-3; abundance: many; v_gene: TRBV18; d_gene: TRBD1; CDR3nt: TGTGCCAGCTCACCCGGGGGGACAGCTGGAAACACCATATATTTT; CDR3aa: CASSPGGTAGNTIYF
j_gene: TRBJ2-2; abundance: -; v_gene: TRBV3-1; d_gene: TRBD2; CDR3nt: TGTGCCAGCAGCCTTGCGGGAGAGACCGGGGAGCCGTTTTTT; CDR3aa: CASSLAGETGEPFF
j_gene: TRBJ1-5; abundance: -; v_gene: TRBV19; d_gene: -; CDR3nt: TGTGCCAGTAGTCTTAGGGCAGATGATCAGCCCCAGCATTTT; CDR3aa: CASSLRADDQPQHF
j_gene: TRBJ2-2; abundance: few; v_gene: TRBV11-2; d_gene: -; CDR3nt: TGTGCCAGCAGCCGGACTGGTAGGAACACCGGGGAGCTGTTTTTT; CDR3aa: CASSRTGRNTGELFF
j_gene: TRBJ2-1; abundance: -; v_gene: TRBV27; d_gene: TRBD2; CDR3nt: TGTGCCAGCAGTCGCCGACTAGCGGGAGCCTACGAGCGGCAGTTCTTC; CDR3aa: CASSRRLAGAYERQFF
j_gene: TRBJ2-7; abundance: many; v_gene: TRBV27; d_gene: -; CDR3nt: TGTGCCAGCAGGAGCGGAGGGGGGAACGAGCAGTACTTC; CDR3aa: CASRSGGGNEQYF
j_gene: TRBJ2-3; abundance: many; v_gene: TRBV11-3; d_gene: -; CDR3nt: TGTGCCAGCAGCTTATTTAGGGCCACAGATACGCAGTATTTT; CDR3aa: CASSLFRATDTQYF
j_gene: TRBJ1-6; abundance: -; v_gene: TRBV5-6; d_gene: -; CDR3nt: TGTGCCAGCAGCTTGGGACTTGCAGGGAAGACAAATTCACCCCTCCACTTT; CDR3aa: CASSLGLAGKTNSPLHF
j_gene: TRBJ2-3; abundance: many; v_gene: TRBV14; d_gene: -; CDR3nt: TGTGCCAGCAGCCAAGGTCCCCTAGAAGTCCCGTATTTT; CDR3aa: CASSQGPLEVPYF
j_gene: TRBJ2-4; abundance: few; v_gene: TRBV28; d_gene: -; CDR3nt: TGTGCCAGCAGTTCCTGGACAGCATTAGCCAAAAACATTCAGTACTTC; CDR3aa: CASSSWTALAKNIQYF
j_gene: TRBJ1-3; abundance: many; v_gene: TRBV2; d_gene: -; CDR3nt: TGTGCCAGCAGTGATGACACTGGAAACACCATATATTTT; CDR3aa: CASSDDTGNTIYF
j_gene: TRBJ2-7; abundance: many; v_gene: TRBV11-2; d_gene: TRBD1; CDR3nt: TGTGCCAGCAGGCCTCCGGGACAGAGCTCCTACGAGCAGTACTTC; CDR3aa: CASRPPGQSSYEQYF
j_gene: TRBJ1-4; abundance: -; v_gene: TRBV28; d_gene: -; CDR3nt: TGTGCCGCCGGCGGGGGTGCTAATGAAAAACTGTTTTTT; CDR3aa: CAAGGGANEKLFF
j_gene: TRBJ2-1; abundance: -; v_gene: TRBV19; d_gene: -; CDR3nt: TGTGCCAGTAGTATGGAACAGGGCTACAATGAGCAGTTCTTC; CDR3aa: CASSMEQGYNEQFF
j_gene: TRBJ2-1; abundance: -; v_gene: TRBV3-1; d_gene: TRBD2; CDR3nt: TGTGCCAGCAGCCAAGAATTGACTAGCGGGAGGAGTGAGCAGTTCTTC; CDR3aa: CASSQELTSGRSEQFF
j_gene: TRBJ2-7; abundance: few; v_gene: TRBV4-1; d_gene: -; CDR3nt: TGCGCCAGCAGCCAAGGCAGGGGTCACTACGAGCAGTACTTC; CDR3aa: CASSQGRGHYEQYF
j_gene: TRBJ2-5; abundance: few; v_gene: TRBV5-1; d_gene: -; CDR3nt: TGCGCCAGCACCCCAACAGGGGACTTTCAAGAGACCCAGTACTTC; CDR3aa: CASTPTGDFQETQYF
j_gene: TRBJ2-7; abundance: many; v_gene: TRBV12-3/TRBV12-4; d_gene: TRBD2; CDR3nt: TGTGCCAGCAGTAAGTGGCGGGAGGTTTACCACGAGCAGTACTTC; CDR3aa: CASSKWREVYHEQYF
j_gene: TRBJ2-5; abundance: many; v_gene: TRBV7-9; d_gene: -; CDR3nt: TGTGCCAGCAGCTTTGGTCCGGAGACCCAGTACTTC; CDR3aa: CASSFGPETQYF
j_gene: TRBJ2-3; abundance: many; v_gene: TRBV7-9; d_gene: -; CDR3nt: TGTGCCAGCAGCTTAGTTGGTAGCGGGACTTTCAGGGGGACAGATACGCAGTATTTT; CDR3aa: CASSLVGSGTFRGTDTQYF
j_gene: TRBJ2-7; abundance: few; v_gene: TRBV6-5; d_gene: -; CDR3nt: TGTGCCAGCAGTGACTCGAGTCAGCAGGCTGGTGGCTCCTACGAGCAGTACTTC; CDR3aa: CASSDSSQQAGGSYEQYF
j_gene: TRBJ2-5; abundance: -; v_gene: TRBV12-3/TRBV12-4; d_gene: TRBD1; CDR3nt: TGTGCCAGCAGCCAAGGAGCCAGGGGGTATGAAGAGACCCAGTACTTC; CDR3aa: CASSQGARGYEETQYF
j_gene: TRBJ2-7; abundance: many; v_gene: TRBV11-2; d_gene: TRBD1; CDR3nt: TGTGCCAGCAGCTTAGGCCAGGGGGCCACAATGAACGAGCAGTACTTC; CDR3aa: CASSLGQGATMNEQYF
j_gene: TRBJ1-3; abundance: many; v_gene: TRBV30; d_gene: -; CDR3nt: TGTGCCTGGAGTGCGGGGATCTCTGGAAACACCATATATTTT; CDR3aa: CAWSAGISGNTIYF
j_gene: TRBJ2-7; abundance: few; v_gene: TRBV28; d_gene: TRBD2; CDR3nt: TGTGCCAGCAGTTCAACCTTGGGGCTAGCGGGAGGAGAGACCTACGAGCAGTACTTC; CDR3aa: CASSSTLGLAGGETYEQYF
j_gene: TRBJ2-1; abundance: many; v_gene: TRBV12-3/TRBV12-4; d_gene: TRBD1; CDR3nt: TGTGCCAGCGGGACAGCCCCATACAATGAGCAGTTCTTC; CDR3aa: CASGTAPYNEQFF
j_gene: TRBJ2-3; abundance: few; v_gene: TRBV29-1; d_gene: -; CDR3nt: TGCAGCGTTGCTCAACAGGGCGTGGGCACAGATACGCAGTATTTT; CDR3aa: CSVAQQGVGTDTQYF
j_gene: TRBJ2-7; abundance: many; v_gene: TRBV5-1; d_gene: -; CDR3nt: TGCGCCAGCAGCTTTGAGGTTACCTACGAGCAGTACTTC; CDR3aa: CASSFEVTYEQYF
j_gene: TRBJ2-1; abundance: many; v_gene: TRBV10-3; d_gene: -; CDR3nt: TGTGCCATCACGCGGGATCCTACCTACAATGAGCAGTTCTTC; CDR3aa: CAITRDPTYNEQFF
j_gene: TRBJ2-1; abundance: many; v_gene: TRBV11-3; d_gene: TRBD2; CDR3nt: TGTGCCAGCAGCTTAAGCGGGACTAGCGGGAGTTCCAATGAGCAGTTCTTC; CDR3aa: CASSLSGTSGSSNEQFF
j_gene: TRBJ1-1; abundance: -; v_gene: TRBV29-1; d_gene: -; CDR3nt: TGCAGCGTAGTAAGCCCCATCACTGAAGCTTTCTTT; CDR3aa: CSVVSPITEAFF
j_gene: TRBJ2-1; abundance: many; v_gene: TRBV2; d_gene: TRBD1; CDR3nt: TGTGCCAGCAGTCGAACGGGGACAGTTGATGAGCAGTTCTTC; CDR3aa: CASSRTGTVDEQFF
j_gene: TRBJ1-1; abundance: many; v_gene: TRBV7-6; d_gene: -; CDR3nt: TGTGCCAGCAGCTTAGGTGGGACGGCAGATGAAGCTTTCTTT; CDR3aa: CASSLGGTADEAFF
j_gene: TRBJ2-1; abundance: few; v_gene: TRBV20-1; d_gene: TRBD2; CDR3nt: TGCAGTGCTAGAAACCCTAGCGGGACGAAAACTGAGCAGTTCTTC; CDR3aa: CSARNPSGTKTEQFF
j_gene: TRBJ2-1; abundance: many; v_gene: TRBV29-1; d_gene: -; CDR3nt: TGCAGCGTTTATCTACTAGGTGAGCAGTTCTTC; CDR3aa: CSVYLLGEQFF
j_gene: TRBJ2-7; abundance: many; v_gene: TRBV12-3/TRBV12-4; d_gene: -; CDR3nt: TGTGCCAGCAGGCGAAGACAGGATTCCTACGAGCAGTACTTC; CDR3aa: CASRRRQDSYEQYF
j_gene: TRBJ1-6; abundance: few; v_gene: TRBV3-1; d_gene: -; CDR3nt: TGTGCCAGCAGCCACCTGGAGGGCGAATCACCCCTCCACTTT; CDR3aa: CASSHLEGESPLHF
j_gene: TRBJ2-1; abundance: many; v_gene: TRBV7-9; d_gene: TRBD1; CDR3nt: TGTGCCAGCAGCTTACCGAGACCGGGACAGGGGGCCAATGAGCAGTTCTTC; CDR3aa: CASSLPRPGQGANEQFF
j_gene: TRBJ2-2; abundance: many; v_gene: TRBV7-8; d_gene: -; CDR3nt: TGTGCCAGCAGCTCTTCATGGGGTTTCGACGGGGAGCTGTTTTTT; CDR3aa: CASSSSWGFDGELFF
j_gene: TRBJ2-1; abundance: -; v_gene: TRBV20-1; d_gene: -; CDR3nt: TGCAGTGCTAGAGAGCGGCTCTCCTACAATGAGCAGTTCTTC; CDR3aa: CSARERLSYNEQFF
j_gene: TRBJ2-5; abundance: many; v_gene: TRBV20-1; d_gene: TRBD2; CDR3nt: TGCAGTGCTTCTAGGGGTGCGGGGGAAGAGACCCAGTACTTC; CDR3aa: CSASRGAGEETQYF
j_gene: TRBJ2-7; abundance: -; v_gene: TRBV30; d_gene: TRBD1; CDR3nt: TGTGCCTGGAGTTTCGGGACAGGGTCCTACGAGCAGTACTTC; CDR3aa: CAWSFGTGSYEQYF
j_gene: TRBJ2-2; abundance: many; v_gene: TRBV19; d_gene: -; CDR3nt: TGTGCCAGTCGGACTGGACTTACGAACACCGGGGAGCTGTTTTTT; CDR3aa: CASRTGLTNTGELFF
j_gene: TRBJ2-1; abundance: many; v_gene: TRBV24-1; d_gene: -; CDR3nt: TGTGCCACCTCCGGGACTGCATACAATGAGCAGTTCTTC; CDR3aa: CATSGTAYNEQFF
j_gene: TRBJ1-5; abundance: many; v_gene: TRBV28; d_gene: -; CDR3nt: TGTGCCAGCAGTTTTGGGGGGGGTAGCAATCAGCCCCAGCATTTT; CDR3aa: CASSFGGGSNQPQHF
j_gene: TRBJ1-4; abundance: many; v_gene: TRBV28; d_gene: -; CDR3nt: TGTGCCAGCAGTCCCGGGGGGGGAGGAACTAATGAAAAACTGTTTTTT; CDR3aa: CASSPGGGGTNEKLFF
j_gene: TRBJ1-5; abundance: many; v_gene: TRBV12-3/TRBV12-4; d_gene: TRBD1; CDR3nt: TGTGCCAGCAGTCCCGGGACAGGGATCAATCAGCCCCAGCATTTT; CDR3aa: CASSPGTGINQPQHF
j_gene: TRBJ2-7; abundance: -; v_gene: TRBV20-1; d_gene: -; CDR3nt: TGCAGTGCTAGAGACCTAACATCGCATGGCTACGAGCAGTACTTC; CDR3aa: CSARDLTSHGYEQYF
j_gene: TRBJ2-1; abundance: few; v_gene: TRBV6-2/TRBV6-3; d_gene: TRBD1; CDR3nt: TGTGCCAGCAGTTACACAGGGGGCACCCGGCGGGACAATGAGCAGTTCTTC; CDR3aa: CASSYTGGTRRDNEQFF
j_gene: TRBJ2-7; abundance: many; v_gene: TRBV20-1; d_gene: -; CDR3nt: TGCAGTGCCGGAGGGGGCATGAGCTCCTACGAGCAGTACTTC; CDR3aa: CSAGGGMSSYEQYF
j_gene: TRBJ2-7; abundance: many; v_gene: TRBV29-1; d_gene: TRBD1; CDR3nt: TGCAGCGTCGTGACAGGGAGCTCCTACGAGCAGTACTTC; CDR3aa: CSVVTGSSYEQYF